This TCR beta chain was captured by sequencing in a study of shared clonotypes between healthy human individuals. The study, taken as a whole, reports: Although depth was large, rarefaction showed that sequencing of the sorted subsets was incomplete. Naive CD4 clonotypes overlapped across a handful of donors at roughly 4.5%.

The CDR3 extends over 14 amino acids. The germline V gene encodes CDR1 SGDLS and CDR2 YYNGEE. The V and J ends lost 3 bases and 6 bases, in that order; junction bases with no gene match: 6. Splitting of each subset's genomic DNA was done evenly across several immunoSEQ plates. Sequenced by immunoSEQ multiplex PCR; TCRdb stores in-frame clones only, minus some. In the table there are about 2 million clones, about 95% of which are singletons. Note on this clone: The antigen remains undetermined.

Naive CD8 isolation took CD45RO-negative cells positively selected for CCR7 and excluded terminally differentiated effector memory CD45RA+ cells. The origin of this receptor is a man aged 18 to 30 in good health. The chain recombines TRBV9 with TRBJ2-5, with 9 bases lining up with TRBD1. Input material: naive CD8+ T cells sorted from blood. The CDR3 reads CASSEDRGRQTQYF. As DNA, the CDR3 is TGTGCCAGCAGCGAAGACAGGGGGAGGCAGACCCAGTACTTC.